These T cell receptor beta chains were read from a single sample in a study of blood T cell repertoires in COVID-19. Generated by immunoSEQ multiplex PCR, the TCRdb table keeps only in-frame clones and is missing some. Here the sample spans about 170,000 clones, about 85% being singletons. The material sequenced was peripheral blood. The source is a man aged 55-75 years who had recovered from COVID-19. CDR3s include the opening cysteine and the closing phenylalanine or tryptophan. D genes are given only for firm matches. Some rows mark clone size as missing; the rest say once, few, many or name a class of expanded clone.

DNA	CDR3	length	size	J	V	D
TGTGCCAGCAGTGCTTCCCTGGGGCACGGCTACACCTTC	CASSASLGHGYTF	13	NA	TRBJ1-2	TRBV6-4	NA
TGCGCCAGCAGCTTCGCAGGGGATTACTATGGCTACACCTTC	CASSFAGDYYGYTF	14	NA	TRBJ1-2	TRBV5-1	NA
TGTGCCAGCAGTGAAGCCCCGACAGGGCCCTACGAGCAGTACTTC	CASSEAPTGPYEQYF	15	NA	TRBJ2-7	TRBV2	TRBD1
TGTGCCAGCAGGGAAAACAGGGGGCTAGGGGAAAAACTGTTTTTT	CASRENRGLGEKLFF	15	NA	TRBJ1-4	TRBV25-1	TRBD1
TGTGCCAGCTCACCAGGGAGGGGATCCTACGAGCAGTACTTC	CASSPGRGSYEQYF	14	NA	TRBJ2-7	TRBV18	TRBD2
TGTGCCATCACAGGGGACTCTGGAAACACCATATATTTT	CAITGDSGNTIYF	13	NA	TRBJ1-3	TRBV10-3	NA
TGTGCCAGTAGTAATTTGCATTCAGGCACAGATACGCAGTATTTT	CASSNLHSGTDTQYF	15	NA	TRBJ2-3	TRBV19	NA
TGTGCCAGCAGCTTAGGGGACAGCCCTAATGAAAAACTGTTTTTT	CASSLGDSPNEKLFF	15	NA	TRBJ1-4	TRBV5-4	TRBD1
TGTGCCAGCAGTATATCAGGGAGGGGGGCCAACGTCCTGACTTTC	CASSISGRGANVLTF	15	NA	TRBJ2-6	TRBV2	NA
TGTGCCAGCAGCGGGGCTAGCGGGGGGGGGAGTGAGCAGTTCTTC	CASSGASGGGSEQFF	15	NA	TRBJ2-1	TRBV3-1/TRBV3-2	TRBD2
TGCGCCAGCAGCCAAGAAAAGGGGATGGTTGTCCAGCCCCAGCATTTT	CASSQEKGMVVQPQHF	16	NA	TRBJ1-5	TRBV4-3	NA
TGTGCCAGTAGTATGGGGGTTCTAGCGGGGGGAACCACAGATACGCAGTATTTT	CASSMGVLAGGTTDTQYF	18	once	TRBJ2-3	TRBV19	TRBD2
TGTGCCAGCAGCCTGGGACAGGGTGGCCACGAGCAGTACTTC	CASSLGQGGHEQYF	14	NA	TRBJ2-7	TRBV14	TRBD1
TGTGCCAGCAGTTACGGCGGGGGAGTCTATTCACCCCTCCACTTT	CASSYGGGVYSPLHF	15	NA	TRBJ1-6	TRBV6-6	NA
TGTGCCATCAGTGACGGTGGGGCTAACACCGGGGAGCTGTTTTTT	CAISDGGANTGELFF	15	NA	TRBJ2-2	TRBV10-3	NA
TGTGCCAGCAGTCGAGGAGGGGAGGTTTTAGAAGCTTTCTTT	CASSRGGEVLEAFF	14	NA	TRBJ1-1	TRBV28	NA
TGTGCCAGCAGCCCGGGAACCTACGAGCAGTACTTC	CASSPGTYEQYF	12	NA	TRBJ2-7	TRBV2	NA
TGCGAAAAGGGGACTGGAGAACAGCCCCAGCATTTT	CEKGTGEQPQHF	12	NA	TRBJ1-5	TRBV9	NA
TGTGCCAGCAGCCACTTGCCTGGACAGGGGTATTTTTACGAGCAGTACTTC	CASSHLPGQGYFYEQYF	17	NA	TRBJ2-7	TRBV4-2	TRBD1
TGTGCCAGCAGCTTAGTGGGGGGGCAAGAGACCCAGTACTTC	CASSLVGGQETQYF	14	NA	TRBJ2-5	TRBV7-9	TRBD2
TGTGCCATCAGTGATCAGGGAAGGGCCCTCGAGCAGTACTTC	CAISDQGRALEQYF	14	few	TRBJ2-7	TRBV10-3	NA
TGTGCCAGCAGCTTGGGACAGACTGTAGAGACCCAGTACTTC	CASSLGQTVETQYF	14	NA	TRBJ2-5	TRBV7-2	TRBD1
TGTGCCAGCAGCTTAGTCGGGGTGGAGACCCAGTACTTC	CASSLVGVETQYF	13	NA	TRBJ2-5	TRBV7-9	NA
TGTGCCAGCAGCTTAGGGACAGTGGGTCAGCCCCAGCATTTT	CASSLGTVGQPQHF	14	NA	TRBJ1-5	TRBV7-9	NA
TGCGCCAGCAGCTCCGGGACAGGGTTTGGGAACGAGCAGTACTTC	CASSSGTGFGNEQYF	15	NA	TRBJ2-7	TRBV5-1	TRBD1
TGTGCCAGTAATAATGGGGGGACAGGAAACTATGGCTACACCTTC	CASNNGGTGNYGYTF	15	NA	TRBJ1-2	TRBV19	TRBD1
TGTGCCAGCAGTTACGGGGAGGGGGGGAACACTGAAGCTTTCTTT	CASSYGEGGNTEAFF	15	NA	TRBJ1-1	TRBV6-2/TRBV6-3	NA
TGTGCCTGGAGTACAGGACCGAACACTGAAGCTTTCTTT	CAWSTGPNTEAFF	13	NA	TRBJ1-1	TRBV30	NA
TGTGCCAGCAGCTCCGCTAGCGGGGGGCCCTACAATGAGCAGTTCTTC	CASSSASGGPYNEQFF	16	NA	TRBJ2-1	TRBV5-8	TRBD2
TGTGCCAGTAGTATAGTAACGGGGGGCCATAGGAATGAGCAGTTCTTC	CASSIVTGGHRNEQFF	16	NA	TRBJ2-1	TRBV19	NA
TGTGCCAGCAGTTCCTATAAGGGACAGCAAAATGACTACGAGCAGTACTTC	CASSSYKGQQNDYEQYF	17	NA	TRBJ2-7	TRBV27	TRBD1
TGTGCCAGCAGCCGCGGGGATGGGCAGCCCCAGCATTTT	CASSRGDGQPQHF	13	NA	TRBJ1-5	TRBV6-5	NA
TGTGCCAGCAGCTCCGGGACAGCAACCTACGAGCAGTACTTC	CASSSGTATYEQYF	14	once	TRBJ2-7	TRBV6-5	TRBD1
TGTGCCAGCAGTCGTAGCGGGGGGGGTTATGAGCAGTTCTTC	CASSRSGGGYEQFF	14	NA	TRBJ2-1	TRBV6-5	TRBD2
TGTGCCACCAGTGACCGCGGGACAGGGGGTATCAATGAGCAGTTCTTC	CATSDRGTGGINEQFF	16	NA	TRBJ2-1	TRBV24-1	TRBD1
TGTGCCAGCAGGTATACTTCGAACACTGAAGCTTTCTTT	CASRYTSNTEAFF	13	NA	TRBJ1-1	TRBV7-9	NA
TGTGCCAGTTCAGCCGGGACAGGGGTAGGCGATACGCAGTATTTT	CASSAGTGVGDTQYF	15	NA	TRBJ2-3	TRBV18	TRBD1